This TCR beta chain came from a study of radiation and T cells in renal cell carcinoma. The repertoire was sequenced with immunoSEQ multiplex PCR; TCRdb's copy has only in-frame clones and lacks some. The data contain several thousand clones, 50% to 75% of them singletons. Described treatment: 15 Gy SBRT to primary tumor, nephrectomy 4 weeks later. General study findings and limits: Intratumoral heterogeneity was not captured in these roughly 0.96 g regions. Top tumor clonotypes rose in blood 2 weeks post-radiation, then contracted.

The V end lost 5 bases, the J end lost 0 bases, and 11 bases lay between the germline ends. This CDR3 contains 14 residues. Germline assignment: CDR1 LGHNA and CDR2 YNFKEQ. Turning to this clone: The antigen remains undetermined.

The chain uses TRBV4-2 and TRBJ2-7; TRBD2 is a possible D gene (6 bases). The clonotype was recovered from a man between 60 and 75 years old with renal cell carcinoma. The sequenced sample was tumor tissue, obtained from a patient whose treatment included radiotherapy and nephrectomy. CDR3 nucleotide sequence: TGTGCCAGCAGCTTAGCGACTAGCTCCTACGAGCAGTACTTC. The encoded protein is CASSLATSSYEQYF.